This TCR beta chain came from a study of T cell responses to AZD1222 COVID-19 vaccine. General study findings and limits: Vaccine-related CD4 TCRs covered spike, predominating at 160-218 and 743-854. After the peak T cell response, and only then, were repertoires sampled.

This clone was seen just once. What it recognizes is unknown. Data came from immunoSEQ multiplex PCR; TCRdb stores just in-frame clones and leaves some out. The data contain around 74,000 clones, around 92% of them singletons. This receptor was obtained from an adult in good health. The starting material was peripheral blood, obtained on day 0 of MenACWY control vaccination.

The CDR3 DNA reads as TGTGCCAGCAGCCTGGGGGCGGCAACTAATGAAAAACTGTTTTTT. Protein product: CASSLGAATNEKLFF. J is TRBJ1-4 and V is TRBV5-4; tentatively, D is TRBD1 (6 bases). Germline CDR1 is SGHNT and CDR2 is YYREEE (reference sequence). The CDR3 has 15 amino acids. Trimming stripped 4 bases from V and 0 bases from J, with 10 bases between.